A selection of T cell receptor beta chains follows, all from one sample in a study of tumor-infiltrating lymphocytes in primary liver carcinoma. TCRdb passed the multiplex PCR reads through MiXCR, listing each CDR3 protein once. The data hold about 180,000 distinct CDR3 sequences, with 50% to 75% observed a single time. The sequenced sample consisted of peripheral blood. These receptors all stem from a man aged 35 to 55 with primary liver carcinoma and hepatitis B virus infection. Each CDR3 is given with its conserved first and last residue. The order of the fields is clone size, V gene, D gene, J gene, CDR3 protein, CDR3 DNA. The D gene is left open where the match is weak. Not all rows give a size; the values are once, few, many and, for expanded clones, a class.

NA	TRBV11-1	TRBD1	TRBJ2-7	CANRYTGDTTYEQYF	TGTGCTAACAGGTACACAGGGGACACCACCTACGAGCAGTACTTC
NA	TRBV10-2	NA	TRBJ1-2	CASSGRQADGYTF	TGCGCCAGCAGTGGAAGGCAGGCGGATGGCTACACCTTC
few	TRBV12-3/TRBV12-4	TRBD1	TRBJ1-2	CASSRGQGARDGYTF	TGTGCCAGCAGTCGGGGACAGGGGGCGCGAGATGGCTACACCTTC
many	TRBV11-3	NA	TRBJ2-1	CASSSGRATYNEQFF	TGTGCCAGCAGCTCGGGGCGGGCGACCTACAATGAGCAGTTCTTC
NA	TRBV10-1	NA	TRBJ2-7	CASSESMGTDYEQYF	TGCGCCAGCAGTGAGTCGATGGGGACGGACTACGAGCAGTACTTC
many	TRBV29-1	NA	TRBJ2-6	CSVALQGSGANVLTF	TGCAGCGTTGCATTGCAGGGGTCTGGGGCCAACGTCCTGACTTTC
NA	TRBV28	NA	TRBJ2-6	CASSPTRRRGPSSGANVLTF	TGTGCCAGCAGTCCCACCCGCCGTAGGGGTCCCTCCTCTGGGGCCAACGTCCTGACTTTC
few	TRBV14	TRBD2	TRBJ2-5	CASSQGSGTRRETQYF	TGTGCCAGCAGCCAAGGGAGCGGGACGAGGCGAGAGACCCAGTACTTC
many	TRBV11-2	NA	TRBJ1-3	CASSFGSGNTIYF	TGTGCCAGCAGCTTCGGCTCTGGAAACACCATATATTTT
NA	TRBV4-1	NA	TRBJ1-5	CETPNQPQHF	TGCGAAACCCCCAATCAGCCCCAGCATTTT
NA	TRBV7-9	NA	TRBJ2-7	CASSSEYNYEQYF	TGTGCCAGCAGCTCAGAATATAACTACGAGCAGTACTTC
NA	TRBV12-3/TRBV12-4	TRBD1	TRBJ1-6	CASSLGQGGHSPLHF	TGTGCCAGCAGTTTAGGACAGGGGGGACATTCACCCCTCCACTTT
NA	TRBV2	TRBD1	TRBJ2-2	CASSERSGGIGELFF	TGTGCCAGCAGTGAGAGGTCAGGGGGCATCGGGGAGCTGTTTTTT
NA	TRBV6-6	TRBD1	TRBJ1-1	CASSYSTGGVYTEAFF	TGTGCCAGCAGTTACTCGACAGGGGGGGTCTACACTGAAGCTTTCTTT